This T cell receptor beta chain was sequenced during a study of blood T cell repertoires in COVID-19. TCRdb's table, derived via immunoSEQ multiplex PCR, lists solely in-frame clones and lacks some. The profile covers over 30,000 clones, with roughly nine tenths appearing a single time and under 30% taken by the ten largest. The sequenced sample consisted of peripheral blood. This receptor was identified in an elderly woman with active or convalescent COVID-19.

The CDR3 nucleotides are TGTGCCAGCAGTTACGGGGACAGGGATGGTTCACCCCTCCACTTT. This gives the protein CASSYGDRDGSPLHF. The chain employs TRBV28 and TRBJ1-6; 9 bases agree with TRBD1. Germline values: CDR1 MDHEN, CDR2 SYDVKM. V was pared by 4 bases and J by 9 bases, with 7 bases of the junction left unmatched. The CDR3 sequence is 15 residues long.